This T cell receptor (beta chain) was identified in a study of T cell clonotyping in hematopoietic cell transplantation. Looking at the study overall: Recipient samples before transplant were obtained post-cytoreduction. Overall study results and limits: Recipient TCR diversity dropped after transplant; expanded clonotypes rose from day 30 to 180. At the given depth, recipient repertoires were over 97% de novo clonotypes.

This clone was recorded a few times. Its target is unknown. Repertoires were generated with immunoSEQ multiplex PCR, while TCRdb's copy carries only in-frame clones and drops some. The sample includes around 21,000 clones, roughly nine tenths seen only once; the top ten take 3.5% to 4%. The sample's time point: recipient sample about 28 days before transplant, after cytoreduction. Recipient blood drawn about 28 days pretransplant and days 30, 100, 180 after. Germline CDR1 reads SGHRS; CDR2 reads YFSETQ. This CDR3 region has 14 residues. Trimming left V 4 bases short and J 7 bases short, with 14 bases between.

Sequencing used peripheral blood mononuclear cells, obtained before stem cell transplant. The receptor's source is a man between 18 and 35 years old with biphenotypic leukemia. Some clones in this sample may be carry-over from other donors' samples. The chain is built from TRBV5-1 and TRBJ2-2, with D unclear. CDR3 in amino acids: CASSPQKSNGELFF. The CDR3 nucleotides read TGCGCCAGCAGCCCCCAGAAGTCGAACGGGGAGCTGTTTTTT.